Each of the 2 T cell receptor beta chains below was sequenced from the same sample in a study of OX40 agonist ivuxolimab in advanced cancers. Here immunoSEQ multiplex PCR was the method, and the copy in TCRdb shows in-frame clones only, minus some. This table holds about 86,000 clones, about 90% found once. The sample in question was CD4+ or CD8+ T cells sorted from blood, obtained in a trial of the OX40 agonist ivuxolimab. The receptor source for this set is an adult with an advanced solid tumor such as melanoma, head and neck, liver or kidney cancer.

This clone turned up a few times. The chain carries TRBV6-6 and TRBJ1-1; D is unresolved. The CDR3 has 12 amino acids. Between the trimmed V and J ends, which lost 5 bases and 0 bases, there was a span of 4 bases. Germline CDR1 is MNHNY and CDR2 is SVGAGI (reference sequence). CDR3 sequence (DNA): TGTGCCAGCAGTCACATGAACACTGAAGCTTTCTTT. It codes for CASSHMNTEAFF.

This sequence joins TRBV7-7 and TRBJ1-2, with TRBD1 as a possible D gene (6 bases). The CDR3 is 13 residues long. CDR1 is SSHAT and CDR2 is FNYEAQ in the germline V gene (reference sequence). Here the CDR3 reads CASAEGGNYGYTF. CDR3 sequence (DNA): TGTGCTAGCGCCGAGGGGGGTAACTATGGCTACACCTTC.